In its sample, the clone carrying this T cell receptor (beta chain) was seen a few times. Its target is unknown. The CDR3 is 15 residues long. The V gene's germline CDR1 is SGHVS and CDR2 FNYEAQ. Trimming removed 1 base from V and 2 bases from J; junction bases left unmatched: 0. These data come from a study of early stage breast cancer tumors. At the level of the study: Average read coverage per sample was approximately 10-fold.

Libraries were prepared by immunoSEQ multiplex PCR; TCRdb keeps only in-frame clonotypes and omits some of them. The table includes 44,000 or so clones, roughly 84% detected once. Study-level points and caveats: Tumors had approximately 2.7-fold higher T cell density than normal breast. Comparing each tissue with blood distinguished tumor from normal in most of the 16 patients. Bulk DNA sequencing of unsorted cells missed chain pairing and markers.

The receptor was derived from a person aged 45-60 years with breast cancer. Sequenced material: blood. The chain is built from TRBV7-6 and TRBJ1-5; TRBD1 aligns across 9 bases. The DNA for the CDR3 is TGTGCCAGCAGCTTAGGGACAGGGGGCAATCAGCCCCAGCATTTT. Its protein is CASSLGTGGNQPQHF.